These T cell receptor beta chains were read from a single sample in a study of neurological immune-mediated disorders. Each CDR3 protein gets one entry after TCRdb re-called the 5' RACE reads with MiXCR. This repertoire shows about 27,000 distinct CDR3 sequences, around 21% found once; its top ten account for roughly 16%. Sample: PBMCs. These receptors were obtained from a woman in her sixties in good health. Each CDR3 is given with its conserved first and last residue. D genes are given only for firm matches. Size is omitted from some rows. Given values are once, few, many or a class for expanded clones.

size,D,V,J,CDR3,DNA
many,-,TRBV5-1,TRBJ2-3,CASSLLGSIGDTQYF,TGCGCCAGCAGCTTGTTGGGGTCAATAGGGGATACGCAGTATTTT
-,-,TRBV28,TRBJ1-4,CASTGRDNEKLFF,TGTGCCAGCACAGGCAGAGATAATGAAAAACTGTTTTTT
many,TRBD2,TRBV18,TRBJ2-7,CASSPQREADEQYF,TGTGCCAGCTCACCACAGCGGGAGGCCGACGAGCAGTACTTC
many,TRBD1,TRBV5-1,TRBJ1-5,CASSLTGGDQPQHF,TGCGCCAGCAGCTTGACAGGGGGGGATCAGCCCCAGCATTTT
-,TRBD1,TRBV5-6,TRBJ1-1,CASSLPGQGAVTEAFF,TGTGCCAGCAGCCTTCCGGGACAGGGGGCCGTAACTGAAGCTTTCTTT
many,TRBD1,TRBV20-1,TRBJ2-7,CSAWDRVSYEQYF,TGCAGTGCGTGGGACAGGGTCTCCTACGAGCAGTACTTC
many,-,TRBV5-1,TRBJ2-3,CASSRAIRTDTQYF,TGCGCCAGCAGCCGGGCTATCCGCACAGATACGCAGTATTTT
many,TRBD1,TRBV7-9,TRBJ1-1,CASSSTGVTEAFF,TGTGCCAGCAGCTCGACAGGGGTGACTGAAGCTTTCTTT
many,TRBD1,TRBV10-3,TRBJ1-1,CAIRGQHNEEAFF,TGTGCCATCAGGGGACAGCATAACGAAGAAGCTTTCTTT
many,-,TRBV6-5,TRBJ1-6,CASALRGSPLHF,TGTGCCAGCGCGTTAAGGGGCTCACCCCTCCACTTT
many,-,TRBV7-8,TRBJ2-7,CASSLGPAGTYEQYF,TGTGCCAGCAGCTTAGGTCCAGCGGGTACCTACGAGCAGTACTTC
-,TRBD2,TRBV20-1,TRBJ2-3,CSAQNGLAESTDTQYF,TGCAGTGCCCAAAACGGACTAGCTGAATCCACAGATACGCAGTATTTT
-,-,TRBV21-1,TRBJ1-2,CASSKNLEVPMGTYGYTF,TGTGCCAGCAGCAAAAACCTTGAGGTCCCGATGGGGACCTATGGCTACACCTTC
many,-,TRBV7-2,TRBJ2-5,CASSRDPMGQETQYF,TGTGCCAGCAGCCGAGACCCCATGGGCCAAGAGACCCAGTACTTC
many,-,TRBV11-1,TRBJ1-1,CASGGLNTEAFF,TGTGCCAGCGGGGGGTTGAACACTGAAGCTTTCTTT
-,TRBD2,TRBV7-6,TRBJ2-2,CASSLATSGLTGELFF,TGTGCCAGCAGCTTAGCTACTAGCGGTCTCACCGGGGAGCTGTTTTTT
many,TRBD2,TRBV5-1,TRBJ2-3,CASSPQGLAGARTDTQYF,TGCGCCAGCAGCCCACAGGGACTAGCGGGGGCCCGCACAGATACGCAGTATTTT
many,-,TRBV9,TRBJ1-1,CASSVGKGMNTEAFF,TGTGCCAGCAGCGTAGGAAAGGGGATGAACACTGAAGCTTTCTTT
-,TRBD2,TRBV28,TRBJ2-7,CASSFRWGLAGLSYEQYF,TGTGCCAGCAGTTTTCGTTGGGGACTAGCGGGTCTCTCCTACGAGCAGTACTTC
-,-,TRBV5-1,TRBJ1-2,CASLGAGAGLGYTF,TGCGCCAGCTTAGGAGCAGGGGCCGGGTTGGGCTACACCTTC
-,-,TRBV7-9,TRBJ1-1,CANSFDGMNTEAFF,TGTGCCAACAGCTTTGACGGAATGAACACTGAAGCTTTCTTT
many,TRBD2,TRBV5-1,TRBJ2-5,CASSWTRGGEETQYF,TGCGCCAGCAGCTGGACTAGAGGAGGTGAAGAGACCCAGTACTTC
many,-,TRBV14,TRBJ1-2,CASSQADGDYGYTF,TGTGCCAGCAGCCAAGCGGACGGCGACTATGGCTACACCTTC
few,TRBD1,TRBV7-2,TRBJ1-1,CASSPRQGGTEAFF,TGTGCCAGCAGCCCTCGACAGGGTGGGACTGAAGCTTTCTTT
-,-,TRBV5-1,TRBJ1-3,CASSFDGSSGNTIYF,TGCGCCAGCAGCTTCGACGGTAGCTCTGGAAACACCATATATTTT
many,-,TRBV4-1,TRBJ1-1,CASSPARGDYEAFF,TGCGCCAGCAGCCCCGCTAGGGGGGATTATGAAGCTTTCTTT
many,TRBD1,TRBV6-5,TRBJ2-6,CASSYSGQGAGGANVLTF,TGTGCCAGCAGTTACTCGGGACAGGGGGCGGGGGGGGCCAACGTCCTGACTTTC
-,TRBD2,TRBV20-1,TRBJ2-1,CNAPRLADCNEQFF,TGCAATGCCCCAAGACTAGCGGACTGCAATGAGCAGTTCTTC
many,-,TRBV2,TRBJ2-2,CASSERGNTGELFF,TGTGCCAGCAGTGAACGGGGGAACACCGGGGAGCTGTTTTTT
many,-,TRBV27,TRBJ1-2,CASSLNGDIGARYYGYTF,TGTGCCAGCAGTTTAAACGGGGACATTGGGGCCAGGTACTATGGCTACACCTTC
many,-,TRBV27,TRBJ2-7,CASSFNAAGTTSYEQYF,TGTGCCAGCAGTTTTAATGCAGCCGGGACAACCTCCTACGAGCAGTACTTC